This T cell receptor beta chain was recorded in a study of T cell responses to AZD1222 COVID-19 vaccine. Study overall: Pooling of second doses given at about 4 or about 12 weeks was done.

CDR3 size: 13 residues. Per germline, CDR1 SGDLS and CDR2 YYNGEE. The V end lost 0 bases, the J end lost 4 bases, and 5 bases lay between the germline ends. Points from the study as a whole: Donors in the cohort were predominantly white British and more often female, and clonal diversity was possibly underestimated.

Data came from immunoSEQ multiplex PCR; TCRdb stores just in-frame clones and leaves some out. The sample contains fewer than 150,000 clones, 93% of which appear only once. As for this clone: Its target is unknown. Other DNA sequences in the same sample also yield this CDR3.

Specimen: peripheral blood, collected on day 0 of AZD1222 vaccination. The rearrangement links TRBV9 to TRBJ1-5; no clear D gene. The clonotype originates from an adult in good health. The CDR3 sequence: CASSVEPNQPQHF. The CDR3 coding sequence is TGTGCCAGCAGCGTAGAACCTAATCAGCCCCAGCATTTT.